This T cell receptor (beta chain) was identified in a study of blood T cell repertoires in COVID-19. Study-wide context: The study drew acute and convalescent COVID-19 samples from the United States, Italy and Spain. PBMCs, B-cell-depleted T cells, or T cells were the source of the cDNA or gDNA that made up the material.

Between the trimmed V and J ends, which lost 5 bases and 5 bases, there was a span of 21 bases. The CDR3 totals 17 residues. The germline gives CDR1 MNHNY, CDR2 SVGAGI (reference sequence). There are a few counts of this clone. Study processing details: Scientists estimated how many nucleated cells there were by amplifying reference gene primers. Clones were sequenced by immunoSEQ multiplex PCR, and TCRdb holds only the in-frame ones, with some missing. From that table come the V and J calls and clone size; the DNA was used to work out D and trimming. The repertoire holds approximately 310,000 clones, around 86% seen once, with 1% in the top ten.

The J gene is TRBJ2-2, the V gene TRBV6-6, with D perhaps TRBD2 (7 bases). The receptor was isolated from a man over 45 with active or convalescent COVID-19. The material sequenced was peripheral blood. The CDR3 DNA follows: TGTGCCAGCAGTCCCTCACTAATCGGGGGGCGTACCGGGGAGCTGTTTTTT. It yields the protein CASSPSLIGGRTGELFF.